This T cell receptor (beta chain) is from a study of shared clonotypes between healthy human individuals. General study points: Clonotype sharing among donors was thought likely to change with sequencing depth. The donor pool, a small one, limited the genetic and exposure-history diversity represented.

The ends were cut back, 0 bases at V and 4 bases at J, with 3 bases in the middle. The CDR3 totals 12 residues. The germline CDR1 and CDR2 sequences are ENHRY and SYGVKD. CD45RO-negative CD8 cells positively selected for CCR7 made up the naive population, which excluded terminally differentiated effector memory CD45RA+ cells. As concerns this clone: What it binds is unknown. Other DNA sequences in this sample translate to the same CDR3.

Clones were read by immunoSEQ multiplex PCR, and TCRdb kept only the in-frame ones, dropping some. The table includes over 2 million clones, around 96% detected once. The sequence was obtained from a man younger than 30 in good health. This rearrangement joins TRBV10-3 to TRBJ2-5; unclear D gene. Sample: naive CD8+ T cells sorted from blood. This CDR3 is CAISESGETQYF. The CDR3 nucleotides read TGTGCCATCAGTGAGTCGGGAGAGACCCAGTACTTC.